The next 17 T cell receptor beta chains were all read from a single sample in a study of T cells after yellow fever vaccination (dated 2019 in TCRdb). The sample's treatment or condition label, decoded: live attenuated yellow fever vaccine strain. Library generation was performed with 5' RACE. For sequencing, an Illumina HiSeq 2500 was employed. The public reads were reanalyzed by TCRdb: fastp trimming at Q25, MiXCR alignment, in-frame beta chains only. Rows matching on CDR3 protein sequence are summarized as one entry with the most common DNA and genes. Across this sample there are some 600,000 distinct CDR3 sequences, with around 16% seen only once. The ten largest clonotypes hold roughly 17% of the sample. The sample consisted of PBMCs, taken 5 days after the first yellow fever vaccination. These TCRs come from a man younger than 30 who received the YFV17D yellow fever vaccine.

In this sample, this clonotype turned up a few times. This rearrangement joins TRBV5-1 to TRBJ2-5; D unclear. Trimming removed 0 bases at V and 2 bases at J, with 11 bases between. Germline values: CDR1 SGHRS, CDR2 YFSETQ. This CDR3 is 15 amino acids long. In DNA, the CDR3 is TGCGCCAGCAGCTTGGCCAGGCCCCGGCAAGAGACCCAGTACTTC. Its protein is CASSLARPRQETQYF. The variable domain in full, completed from reference TRBV5-1 and TRBJ2-5, reads KAGVTQTPRYLIKTRGQQVTLSCSPISGHRSVSWYQQTPGQGLQFLFEYFSETQRNKGNFPGRFSGRQFSNSRSEMNVSTLELGDSALYLCASSLARPRQETQYFGPGTRLLVL.

This clonotype was detected a few times. The rearrangement uses TRBV27 and TRBJ2-5; 12 nucleotides match TRBD1. This CDR3 contains 15 residues. After removal of 6 bases from V and 4 bases from J, the junction contained 6 bases not matched to a gene. Germline loops: CDR1 MNHEY, CDR2 SMNVEV (reference sequence). The CDR3 DNA reads TGTGCCAGCAGACGCCGGGACAGGGGGCGAGAGACCCAGTACTTC. The encoded protein is CASRRRDRGRETQYF.

V usage is TRBV6-1 and J usage is TRBJ2-7, with D possibly matching TRBD1 (6 bases). Germline CDR1 and CDR2: MNHNS and SASEGT. The V end lost 8 bases, the J end lost 1 base, and 12 bases lay between the germline ends. This CDR3 is 13 amino acids long. Here the CDR3 reads CASGAGVSYEQYV. The CDR3, as DNA: TGTGCCAGCGGAGCAGGGGTGTCCTACGAGCAGTACGTC.

The J gene is TRBJ2-3, the V gene TRBV19, with D tentatively TRBD1 (6 bases). The germline V gene encodes CDR1 LNHDA and CDR2 SQIVND (reference sequence). The ends were cut back, 6 bases at V and 3 bases at J, with 13 bases in the middle. This CDR3 spans 14 amino acids. In DNA form, the CDR3 reads TGTGCCAGTAGCCACAGGGTTCGAACAGATACGCAGTATTTT. This translates into CASSHRVRTDTQYF. Full variable domain (rest looked up from reference TRBV19 and TRBJ2-3): DGGITQSPKYLFRKEGQNVTLSCEQNLNHDAMYWYRQDPGQGLRLIYYSQIVNDFQKGDIAEGYSVSREKKESFPLTVTSAQKNPTAFYLCASSHRVRTDTQYFGPGTRLTVL.

This chain links TRBV5-4 with TRBJ2-3, with unresolved D. The CDR3 has 14 residues. CDR1 is SGHNT, CDR2 YYREEE, per germline (reference sequence). The V end was cut by 2 bases, the J end by 2 bases, with 9 bases between. Here the CDR3 reads CASSFPDPTDTQYF. CDR3 DNA sequence: TGTGCCAGCAGCTTCCCCGATCCCACAGATACGCAGTATTTT. Complete variable domain (other parts from reference TRBV5-4 and TRBJ2-3): ETGVTQSPTHLIKTRGQQVTLRCSSQSGHNTVSWYQQALGQGPQFIFQYYREEENGRGNFPPRFSGLQFPNYSSELNVNALELDDSALYLCASSFPDPTDTQYFGPGTRLTVL.

This clonotype was seen a few times. This sequence joins TRBV10-3 and TRBJ2-1; D call uncertain. Germline V lookup: CDR1 ENHRY, CDR2 SYGVKD. V was clipped by 6 bases and J by 4 bases, with 13 bases between them. The CDR3 consists of 14 residues. The CDR3 sequence is CAISPVLVYNEQFF. The DNA for the CDR3 is TGTGCCATCAGCCCCGTACTCGTATACAATGAGCAGTTCTTC.

This clonotype has more than one count but fewer than ten. The rearrangement uses TRBV20-1 and TRBJ2-3; TRBD1 agrees at 7 bases. This CDR3 has 16 residues. The trim removed 2 bases at V and 2 bases at J, leaving 10 bases unmatched. From germline, CDR1 is DFQATT and CDR2 SNEGSKA (reference sequence). Here the CDR3 reads CSARTRDTGATDTQYF. The DNA of the CDR3 is TGCAGTGCTAGAACACGGGACACAGGGGCCACAGATACGCAGTATTTT.

The chain employs TRBV4-1 and TRBJ1-6; TRBD1 aligns across 8 bases. The CDR3 runs 16 residues. Germline loops: CDR1 MGHRA, CDR2 YSYEKL. J was trimmed by 5 bases and V by 3 bases; bases with no gene match: 6. CDR3 in DNA: TGCGCCAGCAGCCATATGGGACAGGATCATAATTCACCCCTCCACTTT. The encoded protein is CASSHMGQDHNSPLHF.

The sample holds a few counts of this clonotype. The chain joins TRBV6-2 or TRBV6-3 to TRBJ2-5; D might be TRBD1 (6 bases). The CDR3 has 15 amino acids. The V gene's germline CDR1 is MNHEY and CDR2 SVGEGT. Trimming pared 4 bases from V and 5 bases from J, leaving 17 bases between. CDR3 region: CASSSTKQGLETQYF. The CDR3 region has the DNA TGTGCCAGCAGTTCGACCAAACAGGGTTTGGAGACCCAGTACTTC.

The table lists this clonotype with a few counts. The chain has TRBV6-5 and TRBJ2-2; D possibly uses TRBD1 or TRBD2 (5 bases each). This CDR3 comprises 17 residues. Germline V gives CDR1 MNHEY, CDR2 SVGAGI. Trimming pared 0 bases from V and 1 base from J, leaving 12 bases between. The CDR3 protein is CASSYSSGTENTGELFF. For the CDR3, the DNA is TGTGCCAGCAGTTACTCGAGTGGGACCGAGAACACCGGGGAGCTGTTTTTT.

The chain links TRBV6-5 to TRBJ1-1, with D perhaps TRBD1 (6 bases). The length of the CDR3 is 14 residues. V lost 2 bases and J lost 5, with 12 bases in between. Germline CDR1 reads MNHEY; CDR2 reads SVGAGI. The CDR3 reads CASSYTTGWTEAFF. CDR3 in DNA: TGTGCCAGCAGTTACACAACAGGGTGGACTGAAGCTTTCTTT.

CDR3 loop: CASSRTRNTGELFF. CDR3 coding DNA: TGTGCCAGCAGCAGGACCAGGAACACCGGGGAGCTGTTTTTT. The chain has TRBV12-3 or TRBV12-4 and TRBJ2-2; no definite D call. This CDR3 spans 14 amino acids. V was pared by 6 bases and J by 1 base, with 9 bases between.

As regards this clonotype: A much larger clone differs by one base, so this may be a read error. The V and J genes are TRBV15 and TRBJ1-6; no reliable D call. Germline CDR1 LNHNV, CDR2 YYDKDF (reference sequence). V was cut by 0 bases and J by 5 bases, with 11 bases left in between. There are 16 residues in the CDR3. The CDR3 DNA reads TGTGCCACCAGCAGAGATCCGAGACGGGATAATTCACCCCTCCACTTT. This gives the protein CATSRDPRRDNSPLHF.

DNA of the CDR3: TGCGCCAGCAGCTGGACAGGATCGAACCCTGGGGCCAACGTCCTGACTTTC. The encoded protein is CASSWTGSNPGANVLTF. This chain uses TRBV5-1 with TRBJ2-6, with TRBD1 identical over 7 bases. Unmatched junction bases numbered 8, after V lost 3 bases and J lost 2 bases. Germline values: CDR1 SGHRS, CDR2 YFSETQ. The CDR3 contains 17 residues.

This sequence joins TRBV5-1 and TRBJ2-1, with no clear D. The V gene lost 2 bases and the J gene lost 4 bases, with 10 bases spanning the gap. The CDR3 is 14 residues long. Germline V gives CDR1 SGHRS, CDR2 YFSETQ. The CDR3 loop is CASSLTGWYNEQFF. The CDR3 coding sequence is TGCGCCAGCAGCTTAACGGGTTGGTACAATGAGCAGTTCTTC. The full variable domain, with the rest looked up from reference TRBV5-1 and TRBJ2-1, is KAGVTQTPRYLIKTRGQQVTLSCSPISGHRSVSWYQQTPGQGLQFLFEYFSETQRNKGNFPGRFSGRQFSNSRSEMNVSTLELGDSALYLCASSLTGWYNEQFFGPGTRLTVL.

The chain recombines TRBV12-3 or TRBV12-4 with TRBJ1-2; TRBD1 matches 9 bases. The CDR3 totals 16 residues. J gave up 4 bases and V 5 bases, and 11 bases lay outside the gene matches. As DNA, the CDR3 is TGTGCCAGCAGTCTCGACGGGACAGGGCTCTTCTATGGCTACACCTTC. This codes for CASSLDGTGLFYGYTF.

The V and J genes are TRBV5-4 and TRBJ1-1, with TRBD1 matching 9 bases. The CDR3 extends over 15 amino acids. With V trimmed by 5 bases and J by 4 bases, 9 bases remained unmatched. The germline V gene has CDR1 SGHNT and CDR2 YYREEE (reference sequence). The CDR3 region has the DNA TGTGCCAGCAGGGGGACAGGGAGCGGCCTCACTGAAGCTTTCTTT. Encoded protein: CASRGTGSGLTEAFF.